The 19 T cell receptor beta chains reported below all come from one sample, sequenced in a study of PD-L1 blockade in urothelial cancer. Described time point: pretreatment peripheral blood. The protocol was immunoSEQ multiplex PCR, while the TCRdb copy is restricted to in-frame clones and leaves out a portion. Among about 56,000 clones listed, over 75% were seen once. Material: PBMCs, obtained around atezolizumab (anti-PD-L1) treatment. These receptors came from a man between 65 and 85 years old with urothelial cancer.

This chain links TRBV19 with TRBJ1-2; no firm D call. The CDR3 contains 17 residues. Germline CDR1 reads LNHDA; CDR2 reads SQIVND (reference sequence). V was clipped by 2 bases and J by 7 bases, with 23 bases between them. The CDR3 spells CASSITEVSLSSPGYTF. The CDR3 bases are TGTGCCAGTAGTATAACCGAGGTGAGCCTCTCTTCACCTGGCTACACCTTC.

The gene calls are TRBV6-1 and TRBJ1-2; D perhaps matches TRBD1 (5 bases). Germline CDR1 MNHNS, CDR2 SASEGT. This CDR3 spans 13 amino acids. V lost 7 bases and J 5 bases, leaving 14 bases between the germline ends. The CDR3 loop reads CASTLSGGYGYTF. CDR3 nucleotide sequence: TGTGCCAGCACCCTGTCTGGGGGGTATGGCTACACCTTC.

V usage is TRBV19 and J usage is TRBJ2-1, with D perhaps matching TRBD1 (6 bases). The CDR3 totals 13 residues. The germline gives CDR1 LNHDA, CDR2 SQIVND (reference sequence). V dropped 4 bases and J dropped 9 bases, with 13 bases sitting between them. The DNA of the CDR3 is TGTGCCAGTAGTACCAGGCTCAGGGGTGAGCAGTTCTTC. As protein: CASSTRLRGEQFF.

The V gene is TRBV15, the J gene TRBJ1-4, with D possibly being TRBD1 (6 bases). V was cut by 0 bases and J by 5 bases, with 13 bases left in between. Germline-derived CDR1 and CDR2 are LNHNV and YYDKDF (reference sequence). The CDR3 is made up of 16 amino acids. CDR3 nucleotides: TGTGCCACCAGCAGAGATCTGGCAGGGGAAAATGAAAAACTGTTTTTT. Its translation is CATSRDLAGENEKLFF.

The gene calls are TRBV5-1 and TRBJ2-1; 8 nucleotides align to TRBD2. There are 17 residues in the CDR3. Germline V CDR1 and CDR2: SGHRS, YFSETQ. J was trimmed by 4 bases and V by 4 bases; bases with no gene match: 13. The CDR3 region has the DNA TGCGCCAGCAGCCTCGAGCGGGTGGCGGGAGGATACAATGAGCAGTTCTTC. Its translation: CASSLERVAGGYNEQFF.

This rearrangement joins TRBV10-2 to TRBJ2-1; 12 bases align to TRBD1. The length of the CDR3 is 15 residues. From germline, CDR1 is WSHSY and CDR2 SAAADI. Unmatched junction bases numbered 6, after V lost 6 bases and J lost 6 bases. In nucleotides, the CDR3 is TGCGCCAGCAGACCGGGACAGGGGGCGCGCAATGAGCAGTTCTTC. Translated, it gives CASRPGQGARNEQFF.

This clone appeared once. This chain uses TRBV28 with TRBJ1-3, with TRBD1 matching 7 bases. This CDR3 region has 15 residues. Trimming removed 4 bases from V and 2 bases from J; junction bases left unmatched: 5. Germline lookup yields CDR1 MDHEN and CDR2 SYDVKM. CDR3: CASSSTTGPGNTIYF. CDR3 bases: TGTGCCAGCAGTTCAACGACAGGGCCTGGAAACACCATATATTTT.

The rearrangement joins TRBV4-1 to TRBJ1-5; no clear D. The CDR3 spans 15 residues. Germline V CDR1 and CDR2: MGHRA, YSYEKL. The V end lost 0 bases, the J end lost 3 bases, and 9 bases lay between the germline ends. The CDR3 DNA reads TGCGCCAGCAGCCAAGAGGCAGGCATCAATCAGCCCCAGCATTTT. It codes for CASSQEAGINQPQHF.

CDR3 nucleotide sequence: TGTGCCAGCAGCTTAGTTGCGGGGGGGAACACCGGGGAGCTGTTTTTT. Translating it yields CASSLVAGGNTGELFF. V and J are TRBV7-6 and TRBJ2-2; 8 bases align to TRBD2. Germline V gives CDR1 SGHVS, CDR2 FNYEAQ. Germline trimming cut 1 base from V and 1 base from J; bases unmatched to any gene: 2. CDR3 length: 16 residues.

This chain connects TRBV11-1 to TRBJ2-7; 10 nucleotides agree with TRBD1. Germline CDR1 SGHAT, CDR2 FQDESV (reference sequence). V gave up 1 base and J gave up 4 bases; unmatched junction bases: 4. The CDR3 loop spans 15 amino acids. CDR3 bases: TGTGCCAGCAGCTTAGGACAGGGGGCGCGGTACGAGCAGTACTTC. Its translation is CASSLGQGARYEQYF.

The V call is TRBV29-1, the J call TRBJ2-3; maybe TRBD1 (5 bases). V lost 7 bases and J 3 bases, leaving 11 bases between the germline ends. Germline CDR1 SQVTM, CDR2 ANQGSEA. The CDR3 runs 12 residues. The CDR3 spells CSGRGGTDTQYF. The CDR3, as DNA: TGCAGCGGTAGGGGTGGTACAGATACGCAGTATTTT.

This chain uses TRBV19 with TRBJ1-5; D may be TRBD1 (5 bases). The V gene lost 4 bases and the J gene lost 0 bases, with 10 bases spanning the gap. The CDR3 covers 15 residues. CDR1 and CDR2 (germline): LNHDA, SQIVND (reference sequence). The CDR3 region has the DNA TGTGCCAGTAGTAATGGACAAATTAGCAATCAGCCCCAGCATTTT. Translation: CASSNGQISNQPQHF.

The sample holds one count of this clone. The chain couples TRBV27 to TRBJ2-2, with TRBD2 identical over 7 bases. This CDR3 has 17 amino acids. Germline lookup yields CDR1 MNHEY and CDR2 SMNVEV (reference sequence). After removal of 8 bases from V and 5 bases from J, the junction contained 17 bases not matched to a gene. The CDR3 DNA reads as TGTGCCAGCCGGACCTGGGGGGGAGGAAACTGGACCGGGGAGCTGTTTTTT. Amino acid sequence: CASRTWGGGNWTGELFF.

The J gene is TRBJ2-5, the V gene TRBV25-1, with D tentatively TRBD1 (6 bases). Germline CDR1 MGHDK, CDR2 SYGVNS. The CDR3 consists of 12 residues. Trimming pared 7 bases from V and 4 bases from J, leaving 10 bases between. The CDR3 DNA reads TGTGCCAGCACCCCACAGGGAGAGACCCAGTACTTC. Its protein product is CASTPQGETQYF.

A few counts support this clone. V is TRBV4-1 and J is TRBJ1-5, with TRBD1 as a possible D gene (5 bases). Germline V gene data show CDR1 as MGHRA and CDR2 as YSYEKL. The CDR3 loop spans 14 amino acids. V lost 0 bases and J lost 7, with 10 bases in between. The CDR3 region is CASSQEGEGQPQHF. In DNA form, the CDR3 reads TGCGCCAGCAGCCAAGAAGGGGAAGGGCAGCCCCAGCATTTT.

In this sample, this clone turned up once. V and J are TRBV18 and TRBJ2-3; no reliable D call. V lost 3 bases to trimming and J lost 14 bases, with 18 bases between them. Germline CDR1 is KGHSH and CDR2 is LQKENI. This CDR3 contains 13 residues. Here the CDR3 DNA reads TGTGCCAGCTCACCTACGGTGCACAGATACGCGTATTTT. This translates into CASSPTVHRYAYF.

This clone was observed once. The chain uses TRBV9 and TRBJ2-6; D unresolved. This CDR3 spans 17 amino acids. Between the trimmed V and J ends, which lost 0 bases and 0 bases, there was a span of 10 bases. Per germline, CDR1 SGDLS and CDR2 YYNGEE. For the CDR3, the DNA is TGTGCCAGCAGCGTAGAAGCGAGGAGCTCTGGGGCCAACGTCCTGACTTTC. It is translated as CASSVEARSSGANVLTF.

The J gene is TRBJ1-3, the V gene TRBV28, with D uncertain. This CDR3 is 15 amino acids long. Germline-derived CDR1 and CDR2 are MDHEN and SYDVKM. The V end lost 7 bases, the J end lost 4 bases, and 17 bases lay between the germline ends. The CDR3 protein is CASNPSLGMGNTIYF. The DNA for the CDR3 is TGTGCCAGCAACCCCTCCCTCGGGATGGGAAACACCATATATTTT. Combining the CDR3 with reference TRBV28 and TRBJ1-3 gives the whole variable domain DVKVTQSSRYLVKRTGEKVFLECVQDMDHENMFWYRQDPGLGLRLIYFSYDVKMKEKGDIPEGYSVSREKKERFSLILESASTNQTSMYLCASNPSLGMGNTIYFGEGSWLTVV.

This clone appeared once. The chain combines TRBV7-9 with TRBJ1-4; no reliable D call. The CDR3 runs to 14 residues. V was clipped by 7 bases and J by 0 bases, with 9 bases between them. From germline, CDR1 is SEHNR and CDR2 FQNEAQ (reference sequence). The CDR3 here is CASTQQTTNEKLFF. The CDR3 DNA reads TGTGCCAGCACGCAACAGACAACTAATGAAAAACTGTTTTTT.